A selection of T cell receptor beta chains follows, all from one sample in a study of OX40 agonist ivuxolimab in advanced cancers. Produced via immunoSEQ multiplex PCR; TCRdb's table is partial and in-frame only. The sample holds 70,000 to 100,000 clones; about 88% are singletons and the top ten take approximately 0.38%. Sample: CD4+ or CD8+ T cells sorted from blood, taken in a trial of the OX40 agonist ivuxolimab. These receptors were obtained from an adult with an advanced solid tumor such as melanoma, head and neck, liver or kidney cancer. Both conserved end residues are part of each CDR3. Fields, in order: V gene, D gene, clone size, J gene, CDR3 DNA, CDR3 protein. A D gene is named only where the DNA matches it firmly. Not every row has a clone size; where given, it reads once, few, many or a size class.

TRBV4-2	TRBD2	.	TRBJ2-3	TGTGCCAGCAGCCAAGATAGTAGCGGGAGTATCCGGGATACGCAGTATTTT	CASSQDSSGSIRDTQYF
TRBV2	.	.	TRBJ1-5	TGTGCCAGCAGCGGGGACGGTGCGGGCAATCAGCCCCAGCATTTT	CASSGDGAGNQPQHF
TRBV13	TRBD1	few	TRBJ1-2	TGTGCCAGCAGCCTCCGGGACAGGGGGGCCCAAGGCTACACCTTC	CASSLRDRGAQGYTF
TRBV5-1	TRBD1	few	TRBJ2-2	TGCGCCAGCAGCCCGACAGGGGAGGCCGGGGAGCTGTTTTTT	CASSPTGEAGELFF
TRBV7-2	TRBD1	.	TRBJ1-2	TGTGCCAGCAGCTTAGGACAGGGGTACGGCTACACCTTC	CASSLGQGYGYTF
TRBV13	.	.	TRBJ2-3	TGTGCCAGCAGCTTAGGCCGGGCGGATACGCAGTATTTT	CASSLGRADTQYF
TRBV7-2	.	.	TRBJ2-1	TGTGCCAGCAGCCGTCAGTCTAGCGACTACAATGAGCAGTTCTTC	CASSRQSSDYNEQFF
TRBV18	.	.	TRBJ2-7	TGTGCCAGCTCACCCCCCTCCTACGAGCAGTACTTC	CASSPPSYEQYF
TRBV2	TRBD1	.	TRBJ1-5	TGTGCCAGCAGCGCAGGGACAGGGAGCGGTCAGCCCCAGCATTTT	CASSAGTGSGQPQHF
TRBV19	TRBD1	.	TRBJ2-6	TGTGCCAGTAATCTTCTCGGACAGGGTACCTCTGGGGCCAACGTCCTGACTTTC	CASNLLGQGTSGANVLTF
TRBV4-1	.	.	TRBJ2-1	TGCGCCAGCAGCCAGAGTTGGGCTGCCCGGGAGCAGTTCTTC	CASSQSWAAREQFF
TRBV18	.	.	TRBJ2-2	TGTGCCAGCTCACCGGGACCCCCCGGGGAGCTGTTTTTT	CASSPGPPGELFF
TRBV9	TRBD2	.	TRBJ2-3	TGTGCCAGCAGCGCGGGACTAGCGGGAGGGTGGGGCACAGATACGCAGTATTTT	CASSAGLAGGWGTDTQYF
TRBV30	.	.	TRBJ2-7	TGTGCCTGGAGTCGGGGGTCCGGCTACGAGCAGTACTTC	CAWSRGSGYEQYF
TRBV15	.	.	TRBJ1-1	TGTGCCACCAGCAGAGAATCAGGACCAGGAACTGAAGCTTTCTTT	CATSRESGPGTEAFF
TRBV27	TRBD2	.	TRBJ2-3	TGTGCCAGCAGTTTATCTCCGGGGACTAGCGGGAGTTTAGATACGCAGTATTTT	CASSLSPGTSGSLDTQYF
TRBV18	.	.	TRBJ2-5	TGTGCCAGCTCACCGTACCAAGAGACCCAGTACTTC	CASSPYQETQYF
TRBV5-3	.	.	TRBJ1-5	TGTGCCAGAAACCAATCGCGCGATAAATTGGGGCCCCAGCATTTT	CARNQSRDKLGPQHF
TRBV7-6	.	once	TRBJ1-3	TGTGCCAGCAGCTTAACCCTCTTGGGCCGGAGCTCTGGAAACACCATATATTTT	CASSLTLLGRSSGNTIYF
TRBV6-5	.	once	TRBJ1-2	TGTGCCACTACACGCCCAGGCCAAGGCTACACCTTC	CATTRPGQGYTF
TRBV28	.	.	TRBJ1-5	TGTGCCAGCAGTTTAGGCCAGGGCAATCAGCCCCAGCATTTT	CASSLGQGNQPQHF
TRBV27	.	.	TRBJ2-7	TGTGCCACCCGCCGGGACTCTGGGGACGAGCAGTACTTC	CATRRDSGDEQYF
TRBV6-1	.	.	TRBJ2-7	TGTGCCAGCAGTGATGAGGGGCCGTCCTACGAGCAGTACTTC	CASSDEGPSYEQYF
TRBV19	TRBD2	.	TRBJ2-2	TGTGCCAGTATAGCGGGAGGCACCGGGGAGCTGTTTTTT	CASIAGGTGELFF
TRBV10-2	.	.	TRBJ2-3	TGCGCCAGCAGTCCTGACAGGGGAGGGCGAGATACGCAGTATTTT	CASSPDRGGRDTQYF
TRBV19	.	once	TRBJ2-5	TGTGCCAGTAGTATTGTGTGGGGGGAGACCCAGTACTTC	CASSIVWGETQYF
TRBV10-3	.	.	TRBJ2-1	TGTGCCATCAGTGCGGCGGCAGGGAGGACCTACAATGAGCAGTTCTTC	CAISAAAGRTYNEQFF
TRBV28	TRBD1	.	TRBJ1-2	TGTGCCAGCGGGGATCAACAGGGGTACTATGGCTACACCTTC	CASGDQQGYYGYTF
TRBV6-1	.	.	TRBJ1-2	TGTGCCAGCGTAAAAAGGGGCGCTTTGGATGGCTACACCTTC	CASVKRGALDGYTF
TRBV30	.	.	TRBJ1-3	TGTGCCTGGAGTGCAACTGGAAACACCATATATTTT	CAWSATGNTIYF
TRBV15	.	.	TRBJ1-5	TGTGCCACCAGCAGAGATCGCGCGGGGATTCAGCCCCAGCATTTT	CATSRDRAGIQPQHF
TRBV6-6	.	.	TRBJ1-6	TGTGCCAGCAGTTACACGGACGGAGGAAAACCCCTCCACTTT	CASSYTDGGKPLHF
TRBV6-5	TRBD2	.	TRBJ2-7	TGTGCCAGCAGGGGAGGCGGGAGGGTGGACGAGCAGTACTTC	CASRGGGRVDEQYF
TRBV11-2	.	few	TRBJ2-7	TGTGCCAGCAGCTTCGGGGCTCCTTACGAGCAGTACTTC	CASSFGAPYEQYF
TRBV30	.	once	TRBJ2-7	TGTGCCTGGAGTCCGAACAGGAATAACTACGAGCAGTACTTC	CAWSPNRNNYEQYF
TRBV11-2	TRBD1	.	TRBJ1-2	TGTGCCAGCAGCTTGGCAGGACAGGGGGAGTACTATGGCTACACCTTC	CASSLAGQGEYYGYTF
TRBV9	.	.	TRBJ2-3	TGTGCCAGCAGCGTAGGGACAAGCACAGATACGCAGTATTTT	CASSVGTSTDTQYF
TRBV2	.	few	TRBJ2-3	TGTGCCAGCAGTGGTGGCGGCGAGGATACGCAGTATTTT	CASSGGGEDTQYF
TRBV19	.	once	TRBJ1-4	TGTGCCAGTAGTATGACCGGGACACCCGCAACTAATGAAAAACTGTTTTTT	CASSMTGTPATNEKLFF
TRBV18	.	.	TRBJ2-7	TGTGCCAGCTCACCACTTGGACGGGGTCTCTCCTACGAGCAGTACTTC	CASSPLGRGLSYEQYF
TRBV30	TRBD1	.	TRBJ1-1	TGTGCCTTGACAGGGTCGGGAACTGAAGCTTTCTTT	CALTGSGTEAFF
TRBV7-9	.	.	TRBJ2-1	TGTGCCAGCAGCCTCATCAATGAGCAGTTCTTC	CASSLINEQFF
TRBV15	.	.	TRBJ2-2	TGTGCCACCAGCATGAGGAGGGGGGAGCTGTTTTTT	CATSMRRGELFF
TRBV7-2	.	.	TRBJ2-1	TGTGCCAGCAGCTTAGTCCCCCCCTACAATGAGCAGTTCTTC	CASSLVPPYNEQFF
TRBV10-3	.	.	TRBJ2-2	TGTGCCATCAGTGGCTTCGGGGAGGCGAACACCGGGGAGCTGTTTTTT	CAISGFGEANTGELFF
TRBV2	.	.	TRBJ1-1	TGTGCCAGCACCCCGGGGGGTTGGAACACTGAAGCTTTCTTT	CASTPGGWNTEAFF
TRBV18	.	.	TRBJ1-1	TGTGCCAGCTCACCACCCTCTCGCGCGAACACTGAAGCTTTCTTT	CASSPPSRANTEAFF
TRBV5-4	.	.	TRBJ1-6	TGTGCCAGCAGCTTGCGGGGCACCTATAATTCACCCCTCCACTTT	CASSLRGTYNSPLHF
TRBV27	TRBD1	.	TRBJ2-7	TGTGCCAGCAGTCCACCCCGGACAGGGGTCGAGCAGTACTTC	CASSPPRTGVEQYF
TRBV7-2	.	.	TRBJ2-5	TGTGCCAGCAGCCCGGGGACCAACCAAGAGACCCAGTACTTC	CASSPGTNQETQYF
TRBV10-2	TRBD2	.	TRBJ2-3	TGCGCCAGCAGTGAGTCGAATAGCGGGACTAGCACAGATACGCAGTATTTT	CASSESNSGTSTDTQYF
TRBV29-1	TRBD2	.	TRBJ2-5	TGCAGCGTTGATGCGGGAGGGCCCTCGGAGACCCAGTACTTC	CSVDAGGPSETQYF
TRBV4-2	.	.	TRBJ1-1	TGTGCCAGCAGCCTGGATCCAGGGGAGCGGACTGAAGCTTTCTTT	CASSLDPGERTEAFF
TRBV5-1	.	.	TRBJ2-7	TGCGCCAGCAGCTTGGGCCTCCCGCGAGGGACCCTCGAGCAGTACTTC	CASSLGLPRGTLEQYF
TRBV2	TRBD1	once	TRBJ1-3	TGTGCCAGCACCCCAGGGGGCTACTCTGGAAACACCATATATTTT	CASTPGGYSGNTIYF
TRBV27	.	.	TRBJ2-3	TGTGCCAGCAGTTTTGCGCTAGCCTTTACTGATACGCAGTATTTT	CASSFALAFTDTQYF
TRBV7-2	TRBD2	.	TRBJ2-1	TGTGCCAGCAGCTTAGGGGGGGGTTTCAGCCTTAATGAGCAGTTCTTC	CASSLGGGFSLNEQFF
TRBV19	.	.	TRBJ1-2	TGTGCCAGTAGTGCCCAGCTCTCGACCGGAGATCCCTATGGCTACACCTTC	CASSAQLSTGDPYGYTF
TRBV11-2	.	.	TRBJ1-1	TGTGCCAGCAGCTGGCCGACCAGGGGTTTCAACACTGAAGCTTTCTTT	CASSWPTRGFNTEAFF